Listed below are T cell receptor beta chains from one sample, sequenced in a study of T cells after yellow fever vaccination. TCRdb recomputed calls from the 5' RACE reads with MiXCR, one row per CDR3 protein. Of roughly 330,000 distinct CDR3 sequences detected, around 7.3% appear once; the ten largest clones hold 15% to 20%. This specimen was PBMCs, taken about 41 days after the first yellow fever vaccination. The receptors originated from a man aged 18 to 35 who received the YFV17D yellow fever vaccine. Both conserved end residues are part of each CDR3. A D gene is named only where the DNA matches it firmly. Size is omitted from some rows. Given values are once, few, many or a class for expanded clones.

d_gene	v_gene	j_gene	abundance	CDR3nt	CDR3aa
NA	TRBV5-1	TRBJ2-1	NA	TGCGCCAGCAGCTATCTATCGAGCAGCTCCTACAATGAGCAGTTCTTC	CASSYLSSSSYNEQFF
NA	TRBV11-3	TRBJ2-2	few	TGTGCCAGCAGCTTAGATGCTTACAGAGACACCGGGGAGCTGTTTTTT	CASSLDAYRDTGELFF
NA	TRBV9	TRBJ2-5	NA	TGTGCCAGCAGCGTAGACGGAAAGACCCAGTACTTC	CASSVDGKTQYF
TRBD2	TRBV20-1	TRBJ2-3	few	TGCAGTGCTAACCGACTAGCGGGGCCCACAGATACGCAGTATTTT	CSANRLAGPTDTQYF
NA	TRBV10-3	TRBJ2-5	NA	TGTGCCACGGGCCAAGTCGAGACCCAGTACTTC	CATGQVETQYF
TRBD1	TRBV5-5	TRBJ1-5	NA	TGTGCCAGCAGCCCCGACAGGGTTGGAGTTCAGCCCCAGCATTTT	CASSPDRVGVQPQHF
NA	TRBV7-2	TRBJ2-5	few	TGTGCCAGCAGCTCCCGGGGCAGGGGCGCCGGGCAGACCCAGTACTTC	CASSSRGRGAGQTQYF
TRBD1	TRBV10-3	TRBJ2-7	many	TGTGCCATCAGTCCGGGACAGGGGCCCCACGAGCAGTACTTC	CAISPGQGPHEQYF
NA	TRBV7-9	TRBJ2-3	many	TGTGCCAGCAGCTCGAGATACAGGGACCTCGGAATAGATACGCAGTATTTT	CASSSRYRDLGIDTQYF
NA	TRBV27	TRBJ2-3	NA	TGTGCCAGCGCGATTTTTGCGGGGGATACGCAGTATTTT	CASAIFAGDTQYF
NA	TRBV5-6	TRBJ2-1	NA	TGTGCCAGCAGCTCTAGGCCTTACAATGAGCAGTTCTTC	CASSSRPYNEQFF
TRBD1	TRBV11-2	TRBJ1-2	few	TGTGCCAGCAGCTTCTCAGGGACAGGGGCTCATGGCTACACCTTC	CASSFSGTGAHGYTF
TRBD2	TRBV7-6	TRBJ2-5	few	TGTGCCAGCAGCAAACTAGCGGGCGGAGAGACCCAGTACTTC	CASSKLAGGETQYF
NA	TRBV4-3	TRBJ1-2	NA	TGCGCCAGCAGCTTGAACCGAGCCGGGTATCTTAACTATGGCTACACCTTC	CASSLNRAGYLNYGYTF
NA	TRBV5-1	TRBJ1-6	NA	TGCGCCAGCAGGTCAGGTGGGAACTCCTATAATTCACCCCTCCACTTT	CASRSGGNSYNSPLHF
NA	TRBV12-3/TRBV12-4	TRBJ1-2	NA	TGTGCCAGCAGTTACCTTGCGGGGGATGGCTACACCTTC	CASSYLAGDGYTF
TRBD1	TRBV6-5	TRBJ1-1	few	TGTGCCAGCAGTTACTATGAACCGGGACAGGGGAACACTGAAGCTTTCTTT	CASSYYEPGQGNTEAFF
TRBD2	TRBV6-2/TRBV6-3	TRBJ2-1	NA	TGTGCCAGCAGCCTACGGCGGGGGGGCTCGGATGAGCAGTTCTTC	CASSLRRGGSDEQFF
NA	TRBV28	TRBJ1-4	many	TGTGCCAGCAGCACAGGGCCTCTCAATGAAAAACTGTTTTTT	CASSTGPLNEKLFF
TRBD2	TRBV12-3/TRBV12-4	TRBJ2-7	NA	TGTGCCAGCAGTTCAGGAGCGGGGGGTGCCTACGAGCAGTACTTC	CASSSGAGGAYEQYF
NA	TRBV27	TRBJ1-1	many	TGTGCCAGCAGGGGCACAGTTTATATGAACACTGAAGCTTTCTTT	CASRGTVYMNTEAFF
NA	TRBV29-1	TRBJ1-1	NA	TGCAGCGTTGACGCGATGAACACTGAAGCTTTCTTT	CSVDAMNTEAFF
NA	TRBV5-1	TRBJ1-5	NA	TGCGCCAGCAGCTTGAAGGGACCCGAGATGGGGAATTATCAGCCCCAGCATTTT	CASSLKGPEMGNYQPQHF
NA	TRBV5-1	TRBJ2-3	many	TGCGCCAGCAGCTCCCCGGGGACAGATACGCAGTATTTT	CASSSPGTDTQYF
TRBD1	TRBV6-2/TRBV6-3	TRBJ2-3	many	TGTGCCAGCAGTTCACGGACAGGCAAAGGCACAGATACGCAGTATTTT	CASSSRTGKGTDTQYF
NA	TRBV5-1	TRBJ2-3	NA	TGCGCCAGCAGGAGGGTCGACACAGATACGCAGTATTTT	CASRRVDTDTQYF
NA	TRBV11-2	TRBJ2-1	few	TGTGCCAGCAGCTTCCTTACTAGATACAATGAGCAGTTCTTC	CASSFLTRYNEQFF
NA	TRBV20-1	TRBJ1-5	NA	TGCAGTGCCCGCGAGGGGATTCAGCCCCAGCATTTT	CSAREGIQPQHF
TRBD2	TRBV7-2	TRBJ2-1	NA	TGTGCCAGCAGCCCTGGGACTAGCGGGGATAAGCAGTTCTTC	CASSPGTSGDKQFF
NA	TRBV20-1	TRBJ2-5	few	TGCTGTGCTAGAGATCTGGGGGGGGGCACCCAAGAGACCCAGTACTTC	CCARDLGGGTQETQYF
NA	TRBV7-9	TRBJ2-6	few	TGTGCCAGCAGCTCTTTGCCCGGGGTCGCCGGGGCCAACGTCCTGACTTTC	CASSSLPGVAGANVLTF
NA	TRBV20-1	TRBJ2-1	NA	TGCAGTGCTATCCGGAGGGGGCATGAGCAGTTCTTC	CSAIRRGHEQFF
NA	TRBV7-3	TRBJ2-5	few	TGTGCCAGCAGCTTTGGCGATCAAGAGACCCAGTACTTC	CASSFGDQETQYF
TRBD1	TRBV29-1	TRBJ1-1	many	TGCAGCGTTGTCGACAGGGGGCAAGGAACTGAAGCTTTCTTT	CSVVDRGQGTEAFF
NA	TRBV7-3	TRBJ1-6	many	TGTGCCAGCAGCCCGGACAGAAATTCACCCCTCCACTTT	CASSPDRNSPLHF
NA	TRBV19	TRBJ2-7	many	TGTGCCAGTAGTATCGGTTGGGGGGCGAGCCACGAGCAGTACTTC	CASSIGWGASHEQYF
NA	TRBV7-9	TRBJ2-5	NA	TGTGCCAGCAGCTTTCCTCACGGGAACCAAGAGACCCAGTACTTC	CASSFPHGNQETQYF
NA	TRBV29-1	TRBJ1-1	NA	TGCAGCGTAGCTACCCGGGGGGGAACTGAAGCTTTCTTT	CSVATRGGTEAFF
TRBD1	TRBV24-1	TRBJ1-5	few	TGTGCCACCAGTGATTTGGGAGACAGGGGCAATCAGCCCCAGCATTTT	CATSDLGDRGNQPQHF
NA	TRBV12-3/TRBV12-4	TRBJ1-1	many	TGTGCCAGCAGCCGCCTTTTGAACTCAAGGGGCACTGAAGCTTTCTTT	CASSRLLNSRGTEAFF
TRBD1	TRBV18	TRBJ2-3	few	TGTGCCAGCTCACCAAGACAGGGGACCACAGATACGCAGTATTTT	CASSPRQGTTDTQYF
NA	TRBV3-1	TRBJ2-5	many	TGTGCCAGCAGCACTTTCCCTGGAGAGACCCAGTACTTC	CASSTFPGETQYF
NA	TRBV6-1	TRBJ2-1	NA	TGTGCCAGCAGTGAGAGGGAGAAGTTCACCTACAATGAGCAGTTCTTC	CASSEREKFTYNEQFF